Below, 20 T cell receptor beta chains from the same sample are listed, as sequenced in a study of T cell responses to AZD1222 COVID-19 vaccine. Sequencing used immunoSEQ multiplex PCR; TCRdb keeps in-frame clones, though not all of them. The sample holds 100,000 to 150,000 clones, 75% to 85% seen once. This sample comprised peripheral blood, obtained 28 days after the second AZD1222 dose. The receptors were gathered from an adult who received the AZD1222 COVID-19 vaccine.

The chain combines TRBV7-9 with TRBJ1-2; D is perhaps TRBD1 (6 bases). Trimming took 3 bases from V and 4 from J, leaving 18 bases between them. Germline V gives CDR1 SEHNR, CDR2 FQNEAQ (reference sequence). This CDR3 is built from 16 residues. The CDR3: CASSFATGSLTYGYTF. CDR3 DNA sequence: TGTGCCAGCAGCTTCGCCACAGGGAGCCTAACCTATGGCTACACCTTC.

This clone was found a few times. The gene calls are TRBV12-3 or TRBV12-4 and TRBJ1-1; 7 nucleotides align to TRBD1. CDR3 size: 11 residues. Trimming took 6 bases from V and 11 from J; bases not matched to a gene: 6. The CDR3 sequence: CASRTGTDAFF. The CDR3, as DNA: TGTGCCAGCAGGACCGGGACAGACGCTTTCTTT.

J is TRBJ1-5 and V is TRBV5-5; 7 bases are shared with TRBD1. Germline CDR1 is SGHKS and CDR2 is YYEKEE (reference sequence). CDR3 length: 15 amino acids. With V trimmed by 0 bases and J by 3 bases, 3 bases remained unmatched. The CDR3: CASSLAGTDNQPQHF. CDR3 nucleotides: TGTGCCAGCAGCTTGGCCGGGACAGACAATCAGCCCCAGCATTTT.

V usage is TRBV9 and J usage is TRBJ1-6; D perhaps matches TRBD1 (5 bases). The CDR3 totals 15 residues. From germline, CDR1 is SGDLS and CDR2 YYNGEE. V was cut by 2 bases and J by 9 bases, with 15 bases left in between. The CDR3 protein is CASSVGPTGGSPLHF. CDR3 coding DNA: TGTGCCAGCAGCGTCGGACCCACGGGGGGTTCACCCCTCCACTTT.

The rearrangement joins TRBV19 to TRBJ1-1, with TRBD1 as a possible D gene (6 bases). The V and J ends lost 6 bases and 8 bases respectively, with 10 bases between them. Per the germline V gene, CDR1 is LNHDA and CDR2 is SQIVND (reference sequence). The CDR3 has 11 amino acids. The CDR3 DNA sequence: TGTGCCAGTAGGTGGGGGACAGAAGCTTTCTTT. Its translation is CASRWGTEAFF.

The chain is built from TRBV28 and TRBJ1-4, with a possible D match to TRBD1 (5 bases). The CDR3 is 14 residues long. Germline V gives CDR1 MDHEN, CDR2 SYDVKM. The germline V and J ends were trimmed by 5 bases and 7 bases, with 14 bases remaining between them. The CDR3 loop is CASSPSGLGEKLFF. In DNA form, the CDR3 reads TGTGCCAGCAGTCCCTCAGGGCTGGGTGAAAAACTGTTTTTT. The entire variable domain, with the rest obtained from reference TRBV28 and TRBJ1-4, is as follows: DVKVTQSSRYLVKRTGEKVFLECVQDMDHENMFWYRQDPGLGLRLIYFSYDVKMKEKGDIPEGYSVSREKKERFSLILESASTNQTSMYLCASSPSGLGEKLFFGSGTQLSVL.

The V call is TRBV6-6, the J call TRBJ1-6; 10 bases match TRBD1. Looked up from germline, CDR1 is MNHNY and CDR2 is SVGAGI (reference sequence). The ends lost 6 bases at V and 13 bases at J; junction bases unmatched: 12. The CDR3 totals 15 residues. The CDR3 reads CASRRVRDRGDPLHF. The CDR3 nucleotides are TGTGCCAGCAGGAGGGTCCGGGACAGGGGAGATCCCCTCCACTTT.

This sequence joins TRBV6-1 and TRBJ2-3; D is ambiguous. Between the trimmed V and J ends, which lost 5 bases and 6 bases, there was a span of 12 bases. CDR1 MNHNS and CDR2 SASEGT come from the germline V gene. This CDR3 spans 13 amino acids. The CDR3 DNA follows: TGTGCCAGCAGTTATGGCTACCCTGATACGCAGTATTTT. This encodes CASSYGYPDTQYF.

The chain recombines TRBV3-1 (or the pseudogene TRBV3-2) with TRBJ2-7; the match to TRBD1 covers 8 bases. The CDR3 has 13 amino acids. The germline V gene encodes CDR1 LGHDT and CDR2 YNNKEL (reference sequence). The V gene end was trimmed by 5 bases and the J gene end by 3 bases; junction bases not matched to a gene: 3. CDR3 residues: CASSIQGDYEQYF. CDR3 DNA sequence: TGTGCCAGCAGCATACAGGGGGACTACGAGCAGTACTTC.

V gene TRBV29-1 combines with J gene TRBJ1-4, with D perhaps TRBD1 (5 bases). In germline, CDR1 is SQVTM, CDR2 ANQGSEA. V shed 6 bases and J shed 5 bases, with 13 bases lying between them. There are 13 residues in the CDR3. The DNA of the CDR3 is TGCAGCGTATCGGGGCGTGGGAATGAAAAACTGTTTTTT. Translated: CSVSGRGNEKLFF. Full variable domain (missing parts from reference TRBV29-1 and TRBJ1-4): SAVISQKPSRDICQRGTSLTIQCQVDSQVTMMFWYRQQPGQSLTLIATANQGSEATYESGFVIDKFPISRPNLTFSTLTVSNMSPEDSSIYLCSVSGRGNEKLFFGSGTQLSVL.

The V gene is TRBV7-9, the J gene TRBJ2-1; TRBD2 matches at 12 bases. Germline CDR1 is SEHNR and CDR2 is FQNEAQ (reference sequence). This CDR3 contains 14 residues. The ends lost 8 bases at V and 9 bases at J; junction bases unmatched: 8. DNA of the CDR3: TGTGCCAGCGGCCAGACTAGCGGGGGAATTGAGCAGTTCTTC. It codes for CASGQTSGGIEQFF.

The rearrangement links TRBV6-6 to TRBJ1-2, with 7 bases aligning to TRBD1. This CDR3 spans 15 amino acids. Germline CDR1 and CDR2: MNHNY and SVGAGI (reference sequence). V dropped 0 bases and J dropped 6; count of bases not matched to a gene: 7. The DNA of the CDR3 is TGTGCCAGCAGTTACTCGACAGGGACTGTAGATGGCTACACCTTC. It encodes CASSYSTGTVDGYTF.

The chain uses TRBV10-3 and TRBJ1-2; a possible D gene is TRBD1 (5 bases). The CDR3 has 15 residues. In germline, CDR1 is ENHRY, CDR2 SYGVKD. Trimming pared 6 bases from V and 0 bases from J, leaving 14 bases between. The CDR3 sequence: CAIRSRGEANYGYTF. The DNA for the CDR3 is TGTGCCATCAGGTCCAGAGGGGAAGCTAACTATGGCTACACCTTC.

The CDR3 loop reads CASSLPETSGGAEETQYF. The CDR3 DNA follows: TGTGCCAGCAGCTTACCGGAGACTAGCGGGGGGGCGGAAGAGACCCAGTACTTC. The chain recombines TRBV7-2 with TRBJ2-5, with TRBD2 matching over 14 bases. The length of the CDR3 is 18 residues. J was trimmed by 3 bases and V by 2 bases; bases with no gene match: 8. Germline-derived CDR1 and CDR2 are SGHTA and FQGNSA.

The chain couples TRBV11-2 to TRBJ2-7, with D perhaps matching TRBD2 (6 bases). Trimming removed 1 base from V and 5 bases from J, with 9 bases in between. This CDR3 has 13 amino acids. CDR1 and CDR2 (germline): SGHAT, FQNNGV. Here the CDR3 DNA reads TGTGCCAGCAGCTTAGGACTAGATAACGAGCAGTACTTC. The encoded protein is CASSLGLDNEQYF.

The chain carries TRBV30 and TRBJ1-4; TRBD1 might be the D (5 bases). The CDR3 consists of 13 residues. Per germline, CDR1 GTSNPN and CDR2 SVGIG (reference sequence). Trimming removed 3 bases at V and 8 bases at J, with 13 bases between. The CDR3: CAWRGRNGEKLFF. For the CDR3, the DNA is TGTGCCTGGAGGGGGCGGAATGGGGAAAAACTGTTTTTT.

The chain couples TRBV7-9 to TRBJ1-5; possible D gene TRBD1, 6 bases. The CDR3 runs 14 residues. V gave up 3 bases and J gave up 4 bases, with 10 bases separating them. CDR1 is SEHNR and CDR2 is FQNEAQ in the germline V gene (reference sequence). In DNA form, the CDR3 reads TGTGCCAGCAGCTTCGGCAGGGGAAATCAGCCCCAGCATTTT. The encoded protein is CASSFGRGNQPQHF.

The genes are TRBV27 and TRBJ1-1, with D possibly being TRBD1 (6 bases). The CDR3 sequence is 14 residues long. Germline assignment: CDR1 MNHEY and CDR2 SMNVEV (reference sequence). Between the trimmed V and J ends, which lost 0 bases and 4 bases, there was a span of 9 bases. The CDR3 protein is CASSLSRGGTEAFF. The DNA of the CDR3 is TGTGCCAGCAGTTTATCGAGAGGGGGCACTGAAGCTTTCTTT.

The sample holds a few counts of this clone. This chain links TRBV24-1 with TRBJ2-4, with unresolved D. Per the germline V gene, CDR1 is KGHDR and CDR2 is SFDVKD. V lost 1 base and J lost 3, with 6 bases in between. The CDR3 totals 14 residues. In nucleotides, the CDR3 is TGTGCCACCAGTGATTTCCTTGGCAAAAACATTCAGTACTTC. This encodes CATSDFLGKNIQYF.

J is TRBJ1-3 and V is TRBV21-1. TRBV21-1 constitutes a pseudogene. This CDR3 is 16 amino acids long. CDR3 protein: CASSKGPGNSGNTIYF. In DNA form, the CDR3 reads TGTGCCAGCAGCAAAGGGCCGGGCAACTCTGGAAACACCATATATTTT.